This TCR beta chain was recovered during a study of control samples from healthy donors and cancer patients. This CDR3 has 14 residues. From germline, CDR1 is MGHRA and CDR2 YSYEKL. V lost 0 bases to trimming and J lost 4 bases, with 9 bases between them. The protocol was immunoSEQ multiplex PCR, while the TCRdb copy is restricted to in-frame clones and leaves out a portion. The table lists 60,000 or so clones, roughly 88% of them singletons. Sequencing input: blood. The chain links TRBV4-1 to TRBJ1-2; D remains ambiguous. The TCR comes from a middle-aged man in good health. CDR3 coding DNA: TGCGCCAGCAGCCAAGAAAGTGCCTTCTATGGCTACACCTTC. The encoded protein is CASSQESAFYGYTF.